These 14 T cell receptor beta chains came from one sample sequenced in a study of shared clonotypes between healthy human individuals. Profiling relied on immunoSEQ multiplex PCR, and the TCRdb table lists in-frame clones only, not all of them. The sample lists more than 900,000 clones, around 82% occurring once. The sequencing sample was made of memory CD4+ T cells from PBMCs. Indicated subset: CD45RA-negative fraction. Receptors were obtained from a man between 18 and 35 years old in good health. Some clones in this sample may be carry-over from other donors' samples.

V usage is TRBV13 and J usage is TRBJ1-2; TRBD1 matches 7 bases. The germline V gene encodes CDR1 PRHDT and CDR2 FYEKMQ (reference sequence). The CDR3 extends over 15 amino acids. V gave up 5 bases and J gave up 2 bases; unmatched junction bases: 8. CDR3 sequence: CASSQGRDRNYGYTF. The CDR3 bases are TGTGCCAGCAGCCAAGGCCGGGACAGAAACTATGGCTACACCTTC. Filled out from reference TRBV13 and TRBJ1-2, the complete variable domain reads AAGVIQSPRHLIKEKRETATLKCYPIPRHDTVYWYQQGPGQDPQFLISFYEKMQSDKGSIPDRFSAQQFSDYHSELNMSSLELGDSALYFCASSQGRDRNYGYTFGSGTRLTVV.

V gene TRBV2 combines with J gene TRBJ1-2; 10 bases agree with TRBD1. Trimming at V came to 2 bases and at J to 5 bases, leaving 8 bases not matched to a gene. CDR3 length: 16 amino acids. CDR1 is SNHLY, CDR2 FYNNEI, per germline. The CDR3 nucleotides are TGTGCCAGCAGTGAATTCTTCCCGGACAGGGGGTATGGCTACACCTTC. This sequence encodes CASSEFFPDRGYGYTF.

V and J are TRBV13 and TRBJ2-3, with D possibly matching TRBD2 (6 bases). With 2 bases removed from V and 4 bases from J, the gap between germline ends came to 16 bases. CDR3 length equals 16 residues. Per germline, CDR1 PRHDT and CDR2 FYEKMQ (reference sequence). The CDR3 nucleotides read TGTGCCAGCAGCTTAAACCGGGGAGGAGGCGCAGATACGCAGTATTTT. Translated, it gives CASSLNRGGGADTQYF. The full variable domain, rest sourced from reference TRBV13 and TRBJ2-3, is AAGVIQSPRHLIKEKRETATLKCYPIPRHDTVYWYQQGPGQDPQFLISFYEKMQSDKGSIPDRFSAQQFSDYHSELNMSSLELGDSALYFCASSLNRGGGADTQYFGPGTRLTVL.

Notes on this clone: This may come from a read error, since a much larger clone is one base off. Other DNA sequences in this specimen translate into the identical CDR3. V is TRBV7-9 and J is TRBJ2-3; D is perhaps TRBD1 (6 bases). CDR1 and CDR2 (germline): SEHNR, FQNEAQ (reference sequence). Trimming stripped 5 bases from V and 4 bases from J, with 7 bases between. The CDR3 is made up of 12 amino acids. The CDR3 DNA is TGTGCCAGCAGCCCAGGGGCAGATACGCAGTATTTT. It encodes CASSPGADTQYF.

CDR3 bases: TGCGCCAGCAGCGTAAGCGCCAAGAAAACCACTGAAGCTTTCTTT. It specifies CASSVSAKKTTEAFF. The J gene is TRBJ1-1, the V gene TRBV5-1; unclear D gene. Germline lookup yields CDR1 SGHRS and CDR2 YFSETQ. The CDR3 runs 15 residues. Trimming left V 4 bases short and J 4 bases short, with 17 bases between.

The chain carries TRBV7-3 and TRBJ2-5, with 9 bases matching TRBD2. The end of the DNA fits TRBJ2-7 better, so the J call may be wrong. The CDR3 extends over 14 amino acids. Germline loops: CDR1 SGHTA, CDR2 FQGTGA. CDR3 bases: TGTGCCAGCAGCTTAATGACTAGCGGCTACGAGCAGTACTTC. It encodes CASSLMTSGYEQYF.

The chain is built from TRBV5-1 and TRBJ2-1; 10 bases fit TRBD2. Germline V lookup: CDR1 SGHRS, CDR2 YFSETQ. CDR3 length equals 14 residues. J lost 9 bases, V lost 2 bases, and 5 bases had no gene match. The CDR3 DNA reads as TGCGCCAGCAGCTTAGGACTAGCGGACGGTGAGCAGTTCTTC. Its translation: CASSLGLADGEQFF.

J is TRBJ1-3 and V is TRBV6-1, with TRBD1 identical over 12 bases. The germline gives CDR1 MNHNS, CDR2 SASEGT. V lost 4 bases to trimming and J lost 3 bases; unmatched junction nucleotides: 1. This CDR3 spans 15 amino acids. CDR3 sequence reads: CASSGDRGLGNTIYF. The CDR3 nucleotides are TGTGCCAGCAGTGGGGACAGGGGGCTTGGAAACACCATATATTTT.

The J gene is TRBJ2-7, the V gene TRBV4-1; possibly TRBD1 for D (6 bases). Trimming shortened V by 3 bases and J by 0 bases, and 12 bases separated the two germline ends. CDR1 MGHRA and CDR2 YSYEKL come from the germline V gene. This CDR3 is built from 15 residues. The CDR3 DNA sequence: TGCGCCAGCAGCCACCCCGGACAGAGCTCCTACGAGCAGTACTTC. Its translation: CASSHPGQSSYEQYF.

The rearrangement joins TRBV4-2 to TRBJ2-7, with a weak D call TRBD1 (5 bases). Germline V gene sequence: CDR1 LGHNA, CDR2 YNFKEQ. CDR3 length: 14 amino acids. V lost 6 bases, J lost 2 bases, and 14 bases lay in between. Here the CDR3 DNA reads TGTGCCAGCAGAAGAACAGGCGAGCCCTACGAGCAGTACTTC. Translation: CASRRTGEPYEQYF.

The chain recombines TRBV5-1 with TRBJ2-7, with 7 bases aligning to TRBD1. V was clipped by 0 bases and J by 1 base; unmatched bases: 10. The CDR3 has 17 residues. CDR1 is SGHRS, CDR2 YFSETQ, per germline. The CDR3 coding sequence is TGCGCCAGCAGCTTGGGGCAGGGGGTGATCCGATCCTACGAGCAGTACTTC. Translating gives CASSLGQGVIRSYEQYF.

The gene calls are TRBV7-6 and TRBJ1-3; D might be TRBD1 (5 bases). Germline CDR1 SGHVS, CDR2 FNYEAQ. Trimming took off 5 bases at V and 3 bases at J, with 8 bases between the two ends. The CDR3 spans 13 residues. The CDR3 region has the DNA TGTGCCAGCAGCCAAGGGGATGGAAACACCATATATTTT. Amino acids: CASSQGDGNTIYF.

There are a few counts of this clone. CDR3 nucleotides: TGTGCCATCAGACCGGGACTAGCGGGAGTTGGGGAGACCCAGTACTTC. This translates into CAIRPGLAGVGETQYF. J is TRBJ2-5 and V is TRBV10-3, with 14 bases identical to TRBD2. The CDR3 contains 16 residues. Germline V gene lookup returns CDR1 ENHRY and CDR2 SYGVKD. V gave up 6 bases and J gave up 5 bases; unmatched junction bases: 8.

The J gene is TRBJ1-1, the V gene TRBV7-2; D remains ambiguous. This CDR3 region has 13 residues. The V and J ends lost 5 bases and 0 bases respectively, with 7 bases between them. Germline V gene lookup returns CDR1 SGHTA and CDR2 FQGNSA. CDR3 nucleotides: TGTGCCAGCAGCGACTACCTGAACACTGAAGCTTTCTTT. It yields the protein CASSDYLNTEAFF.